A selection of T cell receptor beta chains follows, all from one sample in a study of control samples from healthy donors and cancer patients. Measured with immunoSEQ multiplex PCR; TCRdb has only the in-frame clones, and not every one. The repertoire holds 40,000 to 50,000 clones, with 93% as singletons. Sequenced sample: PBMCs. The receptor source for this set is a woman between 50 and 59 years old with head and neck cancer. Both conserved end residues are part of each CDR3. D genes are given only for firm matches. Clone size is given for some rows only: seen once, a few or many times, or a class if the clone is expanded.

v_gene	j_gene	d_gene	abundance	CDR3aa	CDR3nt
TRBV24-1	TRBJ2-2	TRBD1	.	CATSDHRDRDKGGNTGELFF	TGTGCCACCAGTGATCACCGGGACAGGGACAAGGGGGGTAACACCGGGGAGCTGTTTTTT
TRBV6-2/TRBV6-3	TRBJ2-5	.	.	CASSYSGRGQETQYF	TGTGCCAGCAGTTACTCGGGTAGGGGGCAAGAGACCCAGTACTTC
TRBV2	TRBJ2-2	TRBD1	.	CASSRDRAVGTGELFF	TGTGCCAGCAGTCGGGACAGGGCGGTTGGGACCGGGGAGCTGTTTTTT
TRBV15	TRBJ2-1	.	.	CATSRESNYNEQFF	TGTGCCACCAGCAGAGAGAGTAACTACAATGAGCAGTTCTTC
TRBV27	TRBJ2-3	.	.	CASSSTQVLDSTDTQYF	TGTGCCAGCAGTTCTACGCAAGTGCTCGATAGCACAGATACGCAGTATTTT
TRBV28	TRBJ1-4	.	.	CATSRGGRPNEKLFF	TGTGCCACCTCAAGGGGGGGAAGGCCTAATGAAAAACTGTTTTTT
TRBV27	TRBJ2-5	.	.	CASSPPGVQETQYF	TGTGCCAGCAGCCCCCCTGGAGTACAAGAGACCCAGTACTTC
TRBV4-2	TRBJ2-3	TRBD2	once	CASSPQGRSGSRADTQYF	TGTGCCAGCAGCCCCCAGGGACGTAGCGGGAGTCGGGCAGATACGCAGTATTTT
TRBV28	TRBJ2-4	TRBD1	.	CASNPGRQGSAKNIQYF	TGTGCCAGCAATCCAGGCAGACAGGGCTCGGCCAAAAACATTCAGTACTTC
TRBV21-1	TRBJ2-3	.	once	CASTPRTSGPLEDTQYF	TGTGCCAGCACCCCCAGGACTAGCGGGCCCCTTGAAGATACGCAGTATTTT
TRBV14	TRBJ2-6	.	.	CASSLRWGSGANVLTF	TGTGCCAGCAGCCTTCGATGGGGCTCTGGGGCCAACGTCCTGACTTTC
TRBV5-6	TRBJ1-5	.	once	CASSLAVEASSGNQPQHF	TGTGCCAGCAGCTTGGCCGTAGAGGCTTCGTCTGGCAATCAGCCCCAGCATTTT
TRBV7-9	TRBJ2-7	TRBD2	.	CASSSLGLEGYEQYF	TGTGCCAGCAGCTCTTTGGGACTAGAGGGGTACGAGCAGTACTTC
TRBV6-5	TRBJ1-1	.	.	CASSPFQTEAFF	TGTGCCAGCAGTCCTTTTCAGACGGAGGCTTTCTTT
TRBV5-1	TRBJ2-2	TRBD1	once	CASSQRPGQVNTGELFF	TGCGCCAGCAGCCAGAGACCGGGACAGGTGAACACCGGGGAGCTGTTTTTT
TRBV6-4	TRBJ2-3	TRBD1	.	CASSDTGQGTDTQYF	TGTGCCAGCAGTGACACGGGACAGGGCACAGATACGCAGTATTTT
TRBV5-1	TRBJ1-1	.	.	CASSLITTGQNTEAFF	TGCGCCAGCAGCTTGATAACAACCGGACAGAACACTGAAGCTTTCTTT
TRBV5-1	TRBJ2-7	TRBD1	.	CASSFGQGPYEQYF	TGCGCCAGCAGCTTCGGACAGGGCCCCTACGAGCAGTACTTC
TRBV11-2	TRBJ2-5	TRBD2	.	CASSLDWAGGRYQETQYF	TGTGCCAGCAGCTTAGATTGGGCGGGGGGCCGGTACCAAGAGACCCAGTACTTC
TRBV6-6	TRBJ1-5	.	.	CASSRGSNQPQHF	TGTGCCAGCTCAAGAGGGAGCAATCAGCCCCAGCATTTT
TRBV19	TRBJ2-3	.	.	CASSIRQGRVGDTQYF	TGTGCCAGTAGTATTCGCCAGGGAAGGGTTGGCGATACGCAGTATTTT
TRBV11-2	TRBJ2-2	.	once	CASSLGVHTGELFF	TGTGCCAGCAGCTTAGGGGTTCACACCGGGGAGCTGTTTTTT
TRBV6-5	TRBJ2-3	.	.	CASSYSGTHSTDTQYF	TGTGCCAGCAGTTACTCCGGGACACATAGCACAGATACGCAGTATTTT
TRBV29-1	TRBJ1-2	.	.	CSVQSGKHYGYTF	TGCAGCGTTCAATCCGGGAAACACTATGGCTACACCTTC
TRBV3-1/TRBV3-2	TRBJ1-2	.	.	CASSRGQNYGYTF	TGTGCCAGCAGCCGAGGTCAGAACTATGGCTACACCTTC
TRBV18	TRBJ1-1	.	.	CASSPPSGMTEAFF	TGTGCCAGCTCACCACCATCCGGGATGACTGAAGCTTTCTTT
TRBV5-1	TRBJ2-1	TRBD1	.	CASSFTGGSYNEQFF	TGCGCCAGCAGCTTTACAGGGGGCTCCTACAATGAGCAGTTCTTC
TRBV7-2	TRBJ1-5	.	.	CASSLDIGTYQPQHF	TGTGCCAGCAGCTTAGATATAGGTACCTATCAGCCCCAGCATTTT
TRBV7-2	TRBJ1-2	TRBD1	.	CASSQGQGYGYTF	TGTGCCAGCAGCCAGGGACAGGGCTATGGCTACACCTTC
TRBV11-2	TRBJ2-3	TRBD2	.	CASSLRTSGGLSTDTQYF	TGTGCCAGCAGCTTACGGACTAGCGGGGGCCTTAGCACAGATACGCAGTATTTT
TRBV6-2/TRBV6-3	TRBJ2-1	TRBD2	.	CASSPLWGRANNEQFF	TGTGCCAGCAGTCCCTTGTGGGGGAGGGCCAACAATGAGCAGTTCTTC
TRBV6-5	TRBJ1-5	.	.	CASRSIGGRNQPQHF	TGTGCCAGCAGATCCATCGGAGGTAGGAATCAGCCCCAGCATTTT
TRBV6-2/TRBV6-3	TRBJ1-5	.	.	CASSRTEFSNQPQHF	TGTGCCAGCAGTCGGACGGAGTTTAGCAATCAGCCCCAGCATTTT
TRBV6-6	TRBJ1-2	.	.	CASSYGSSQWGYTF	TGTGCCAGCAGTTACGGGTCTTCCCAATGGGGCTACACCTTC
TRBV5-6	TRBJ1-6	TRBD1	.	CASSGQDVGNSPLHF	TGTGCCAGCAGCGGACAGGACGTCGGAAATTCACCCCTCCACTTT
TRBV5-1	TRBJ2-3	.	few	CASSLGQAADTQYF	TGCGCCAGCAGCTTGGGACAGGCAGCAGATACGCAGTATTTT
TRBV19	TRBJ1-5	.	.	CASRTRYSNQPQHF	TGTGCCAGTAGGACGAGATATAGCAATCAGCCCCAGCATTTT
TRBV7-9	TRBJ2-1	TRBD1	once	CASSLLQGVNEQFF	TGTGCCAGCAGCTTACTACAGGGGGTAAATGAGCAGTTCTTC